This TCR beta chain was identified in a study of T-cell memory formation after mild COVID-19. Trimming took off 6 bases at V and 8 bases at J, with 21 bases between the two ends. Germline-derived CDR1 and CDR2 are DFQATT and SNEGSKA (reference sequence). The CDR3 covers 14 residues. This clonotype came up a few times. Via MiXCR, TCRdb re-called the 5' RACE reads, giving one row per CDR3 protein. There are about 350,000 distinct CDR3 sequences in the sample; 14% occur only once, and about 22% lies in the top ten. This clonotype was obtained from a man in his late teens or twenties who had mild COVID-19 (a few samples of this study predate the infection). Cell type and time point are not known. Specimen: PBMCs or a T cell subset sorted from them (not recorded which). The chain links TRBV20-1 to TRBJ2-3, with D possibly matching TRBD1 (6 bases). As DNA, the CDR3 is TGCAGTGCCGCCCGGGCGTGGGGGCCAGGTACGCAGTATTTT. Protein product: CSAARAWGPGTQYF.